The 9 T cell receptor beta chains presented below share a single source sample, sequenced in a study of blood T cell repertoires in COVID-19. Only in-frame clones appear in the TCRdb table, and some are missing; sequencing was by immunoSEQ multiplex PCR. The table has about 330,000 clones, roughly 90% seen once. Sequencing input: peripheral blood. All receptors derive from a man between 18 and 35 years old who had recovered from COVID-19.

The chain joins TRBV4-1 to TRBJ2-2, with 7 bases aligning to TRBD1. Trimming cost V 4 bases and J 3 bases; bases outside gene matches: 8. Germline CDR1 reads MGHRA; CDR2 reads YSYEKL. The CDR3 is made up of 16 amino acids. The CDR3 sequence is CASSPRGGSDTGELFF. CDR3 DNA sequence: TGCGCCAGCAGCCCTAGAGGGGGCTCGGACACCGGGGAGCTGTTTTTT.

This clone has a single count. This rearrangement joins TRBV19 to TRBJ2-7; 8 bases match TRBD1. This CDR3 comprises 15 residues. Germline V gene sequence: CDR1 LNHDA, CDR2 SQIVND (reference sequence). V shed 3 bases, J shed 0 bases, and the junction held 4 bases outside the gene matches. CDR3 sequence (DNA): TGTGCCAGTAGTATCAGGACAGGGAACTCCTACGAGCAGTACTTC. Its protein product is CASSIRTGNSYEQYF.

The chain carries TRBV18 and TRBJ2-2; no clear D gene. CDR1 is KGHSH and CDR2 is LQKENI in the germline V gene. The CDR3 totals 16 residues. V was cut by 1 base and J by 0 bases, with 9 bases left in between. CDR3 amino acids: CASSPRPGPNTGELFF. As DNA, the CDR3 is TGTGCCAGCTCACCACGCCCAGGCCCGAACACCGGGGAGCTGTTTTTT. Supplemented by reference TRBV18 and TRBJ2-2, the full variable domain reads NAGVMQNPRHLVRRRGQEARLRCSPMKGHSHVYWYRQLPEEGLKFMVYLQKENIIDESGMPKERFSAEFPKEGPSILRIQQVVRGDSAAYFCASSPRPGPNTGELFFGEGSRLTVL.

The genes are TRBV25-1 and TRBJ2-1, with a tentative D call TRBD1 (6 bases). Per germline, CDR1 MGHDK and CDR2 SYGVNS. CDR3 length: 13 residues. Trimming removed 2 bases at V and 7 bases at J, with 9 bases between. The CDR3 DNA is TGTGCCAGCAGTGAACAAACAGGGAATGAGCAGTTCTTC. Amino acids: CASSEQTGNEQFF.

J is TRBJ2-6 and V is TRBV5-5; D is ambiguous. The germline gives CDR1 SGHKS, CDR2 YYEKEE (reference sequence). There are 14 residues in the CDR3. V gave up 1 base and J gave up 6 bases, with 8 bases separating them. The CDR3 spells CASSLSQKANVLTF. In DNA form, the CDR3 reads TGTGCCAGCAGCTTGTCTCAGAAGGCCAACGTCCTGACTTTC.

The CDR3 nucleotides are TGTGCCTGGAGTGTACCGGGAGCTGGAGTCGGTGAAAAACTGTTTTTT. Translation gives CAWSVPGAGVGEKLFF. The rearrangement joins TRBV30 to TRBJ1-4; D unresolved. The germline V gene encodes CDR1 GTSNPN and CDR2 SVGIG (reference sequence). V was pared by 0 bases and J by 7 bases, with 18 bases between. The CDR3 runs 16 residues.

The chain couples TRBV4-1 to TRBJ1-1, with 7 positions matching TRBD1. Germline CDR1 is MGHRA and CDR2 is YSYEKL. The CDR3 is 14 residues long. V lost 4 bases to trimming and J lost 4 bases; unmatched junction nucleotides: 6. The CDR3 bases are TGCGCCAGCAGCCTCCAGGGGGTTGGCACTGAAGCTTTCTTT. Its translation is CASSLQGVGTEAFF.

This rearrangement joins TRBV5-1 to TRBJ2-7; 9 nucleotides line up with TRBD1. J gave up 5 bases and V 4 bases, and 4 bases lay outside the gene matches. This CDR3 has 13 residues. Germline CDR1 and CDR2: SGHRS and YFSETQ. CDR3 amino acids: CASSRGQGNEQYF. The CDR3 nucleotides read TGCGCCAGCAGCCGGGGACAGGGAAACGAGCAGTACTTC.

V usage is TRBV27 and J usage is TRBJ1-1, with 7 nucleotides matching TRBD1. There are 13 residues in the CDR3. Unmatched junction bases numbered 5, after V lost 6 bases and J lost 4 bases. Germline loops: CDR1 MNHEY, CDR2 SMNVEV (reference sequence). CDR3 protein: CASRVTGSTEAFF. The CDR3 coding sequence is TGTGCCAGCAGGGTGACAGGGAGCACTGAAGCTTTCTTT.